These 8 T cell receptor beta chains were sequenced from one sample in a study of CD8 T cells in ankylosing spondylitis. Overall study results and limits: What seemed typical of ankylosing spondylitis blood was a TCR beta motif built from 7 or 8 highly homologous variants.

Each CDR3 protein gets one entry after TCRdb re-called the 5' RACE reads with MiXCR. The top ten hold 30% to 35% of the sample, which has around 130,000 distinct CDR3 sequences, approximately 17% seen once. Their specific antigens are unknown. The sample consisted of blood, either unsorted or a sorted T cell fraction (not recorded which). The receptors come from a male donor with ankylosing spondylitis.

This clonotype has more than one count but fewer than ten. This chain joins TRBV20-1 and TRBJ1-2; TRBD1 is a possible D gene (6 bases). This CDR3 contains 17 residues. V lost 0 bases, J lost 4 bases, and 21 bases lay in between. Germline loops: CDR1 DFQATT, CDR2 SNEGSKA (reference sequence). CDR3 nucleotide sequence: TGCAGTGCTAGAGAGTCGTCATACTTGCAAGGGGGCTATGGCTACACCTTC. This translates into CSARESSYLQGGYGYTF.

The rearrangement joins TRBV6-2 or TRBV6-3 to TRBJ2-2; D possibly corresponds to TRBD2 (6 bases). The CDR3 has 14 residues. Germline CDR1 reads MNHEY; CDR2 reads SVGEGT. V was clipped by 5 bases and J by 3 bases, with 10 bases between them. Here the CDR3 DNA reads TGTGCCAGCAGTCCCGGGACTCACACCGGGGAGCTGTTTTTT. Protein: CASSPGTHTGELFF.

This clonotype was counted between two and nine times. This chain links TRBV7-6 with TRBJ2-7; no clear D. CDR1 is SGHVS and CDR2 is FNYEAQ in the germline V gene. V lost 1 base to trimming and J lost 3 bases, with 10 bases between them. The CDR3 loop spans 14 amino acids. The CDR3 reads CASSLEKWSYEQYF. CDR3 in DNA: TGTGCCAGCAGCTTAGAGAAGTGGAGCTACGAGCAGTACTTC.

In its sample, this clonotype was seen a few times. V and J are TRBV6-5 and TRBJ2-7; the match to TRBD2 covers 9 bases. There are 16 residues in the CDR3. Germline assignment: CDR1 MNHEY and CDR2 SVGAGI. Losses at the gene ends were 4 bases for V and 0 bases for J; bases not matched to a gene: 7. CDR3: CASSSRLAVASYEQYF. The CDR3 DNA sequence: TGTGCCAGCAGTTCCAGACTAGCGGTGGCCTCCTACGAGCAGTACTTC.

The V and J genes are TRBV27 and TRBJ2-7; D is uncertain. This CDR3 has 14 amino acids. V lost 1 base to trimming and J lost 2 bases, with 9 bases between them. From germline, CDR1 is MNHEY and CDR2 SMNVEV (reference sequence). The CDR3 bases are TGTGCCAGCAGTTTATTGGCAGCCGCCTACGAGCAGTACTTC. It codes for CASSLLAAAYEQYF.

This clonotype has only a few counts. The chain links TRBV24-1 to TRBJ2-2; 7 nucleotides agree with TRBD1. The V and J ends lost 7 bases and 7 bases, in that order; junction bases with no gene match: 11. Germline CDR1 reads KGHDR; CDR2 reads SFDVKD. This CDR3 comprises 15 residues. The CDR3 here is CATRKTGSDSGELFF. The DNA for the CDR3 is TGTGCCACCAGGAAGACAGGGTCTGATAGCGGGGAGCTGTTTTTT.

The chain couples TRBV9 to TRBJ2-3; unclear D gene. Germline V gene data show CDR1 as SGDLS and CDR2 as YYNGEE. The CDR3 length is 16 residues. With 0 bases removed from V and 0 bases from J, the gap between germline ends came to 11 bases. The CDR3 region is CASSVEVGWSTDTQYF. CDR3 DNA: TGTGCCAGCAGCGTAGAGGTCGGGTGGAGCACAGATACGCAGTATTTT.

This clonotype was picked up a small number of times. This rearrangement joins TRBV6-1 to TRBJ2-1; D may match TRBD1 or TRBD2 (6 bases each). V gave up 3 bases and J gave up 5 bases, with 20 bases separating them. The CDR3 totals 17 residues. CDR1 and CDR2 (germline): MNHNS, SASEGT. The CDR3 nucleotides read TGTGCCAGCAGTGACTTTCTGAGGGGGGAAGGACACAATGAGCAGTTCTTC. Translated, it gives CASSDFLRGEGHNEQFF.